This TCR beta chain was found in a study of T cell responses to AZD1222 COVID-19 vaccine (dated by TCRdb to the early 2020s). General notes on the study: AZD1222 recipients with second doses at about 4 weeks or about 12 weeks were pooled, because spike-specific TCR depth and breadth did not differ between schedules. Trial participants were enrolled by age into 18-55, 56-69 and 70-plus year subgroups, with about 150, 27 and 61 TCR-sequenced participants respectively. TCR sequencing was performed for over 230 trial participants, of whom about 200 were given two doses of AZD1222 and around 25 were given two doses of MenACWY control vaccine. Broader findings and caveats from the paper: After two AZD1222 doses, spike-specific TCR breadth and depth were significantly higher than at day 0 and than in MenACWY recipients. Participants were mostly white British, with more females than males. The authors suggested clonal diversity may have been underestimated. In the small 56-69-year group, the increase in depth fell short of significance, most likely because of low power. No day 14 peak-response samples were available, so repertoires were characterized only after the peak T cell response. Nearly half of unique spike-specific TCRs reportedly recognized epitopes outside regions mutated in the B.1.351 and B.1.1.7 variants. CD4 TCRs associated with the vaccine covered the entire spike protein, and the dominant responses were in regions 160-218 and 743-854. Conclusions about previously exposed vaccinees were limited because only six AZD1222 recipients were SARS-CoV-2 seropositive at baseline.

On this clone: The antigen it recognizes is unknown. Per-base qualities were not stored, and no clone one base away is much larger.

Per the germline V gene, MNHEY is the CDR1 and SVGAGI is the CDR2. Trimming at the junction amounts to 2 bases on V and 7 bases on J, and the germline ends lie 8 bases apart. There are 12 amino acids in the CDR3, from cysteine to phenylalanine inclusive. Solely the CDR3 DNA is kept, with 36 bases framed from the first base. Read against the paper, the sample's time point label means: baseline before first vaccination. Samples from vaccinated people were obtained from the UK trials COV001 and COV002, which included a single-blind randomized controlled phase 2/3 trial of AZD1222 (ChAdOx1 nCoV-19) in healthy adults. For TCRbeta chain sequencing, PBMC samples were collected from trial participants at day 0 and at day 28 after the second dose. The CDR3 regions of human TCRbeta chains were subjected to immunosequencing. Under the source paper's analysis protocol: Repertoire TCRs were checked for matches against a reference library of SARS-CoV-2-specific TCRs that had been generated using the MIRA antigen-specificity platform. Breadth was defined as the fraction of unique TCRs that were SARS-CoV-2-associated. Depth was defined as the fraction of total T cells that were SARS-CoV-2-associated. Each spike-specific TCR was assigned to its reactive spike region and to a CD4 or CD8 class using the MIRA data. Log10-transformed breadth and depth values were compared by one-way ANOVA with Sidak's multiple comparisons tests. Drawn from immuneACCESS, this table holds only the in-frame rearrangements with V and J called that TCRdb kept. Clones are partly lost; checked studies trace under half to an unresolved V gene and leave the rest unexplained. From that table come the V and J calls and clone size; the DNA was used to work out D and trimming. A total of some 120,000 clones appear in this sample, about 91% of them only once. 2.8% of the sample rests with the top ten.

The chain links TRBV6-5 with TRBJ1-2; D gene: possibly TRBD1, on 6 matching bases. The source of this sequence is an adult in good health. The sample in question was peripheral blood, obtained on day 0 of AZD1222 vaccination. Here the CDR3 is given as CASSYPGVGYTF. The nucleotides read TGTGCCAGCAGTTACCCAGGGGTTGGCTACACCTTC.